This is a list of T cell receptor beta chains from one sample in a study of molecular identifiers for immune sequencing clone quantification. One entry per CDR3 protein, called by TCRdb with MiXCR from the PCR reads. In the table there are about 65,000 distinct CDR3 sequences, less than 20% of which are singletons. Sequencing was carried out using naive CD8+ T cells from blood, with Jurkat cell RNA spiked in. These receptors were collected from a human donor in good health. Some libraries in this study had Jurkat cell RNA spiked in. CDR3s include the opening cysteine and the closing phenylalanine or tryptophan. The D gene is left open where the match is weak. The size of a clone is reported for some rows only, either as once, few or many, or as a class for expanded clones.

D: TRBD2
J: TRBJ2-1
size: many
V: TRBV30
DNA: TGTGCCTGGAGTCATAGCGGGAGGTACTACAATGAGCAGTTCTTC
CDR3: CAWSHSGRYYNEQFF

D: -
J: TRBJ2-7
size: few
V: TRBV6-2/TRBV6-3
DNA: TGTGTCAGCAGTTACTCCGCCCGGCTCGATCTTCCCTACGAGCAGTACTTC
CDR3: CVSSYSARLDLPYEQYF

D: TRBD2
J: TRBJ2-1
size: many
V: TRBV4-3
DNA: TGCGCCAGCAGCTACGGGACTACCTACTACAATGAGCAGTTCTTC
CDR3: CASSYGTTYYNEQFF

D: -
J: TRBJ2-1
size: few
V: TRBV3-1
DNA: TGTGCCAGCAGCCAAGAATGGGGAACGGGGCAGTTCTTC
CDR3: CASSQEWGTGQFF

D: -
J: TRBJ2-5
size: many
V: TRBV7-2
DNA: TGTGCCAGCAGCTTATGGGAGACCCAGTACTTC
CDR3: CASSLWETQYF

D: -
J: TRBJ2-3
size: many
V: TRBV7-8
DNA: TGTGCCAGCGTCGGAGATACGCAGTATTTT
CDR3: CASVGDTQYF

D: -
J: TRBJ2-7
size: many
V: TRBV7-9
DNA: TGTGCCAGCAGCCCTCCCCGGACGAAAACCTACGAGCAGTACTTC
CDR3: CASSPPRTKTYEQYF

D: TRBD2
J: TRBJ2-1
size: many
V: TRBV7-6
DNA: TGTGCCAGCAGCTTAGCGGGAGGGCAGGATGAGCAGTTCTTC
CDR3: CASSLAGGQDEQFF

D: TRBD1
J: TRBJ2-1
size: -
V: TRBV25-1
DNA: TGTGCCAGCAGTGCGGGACAGGGGGCTTATGAGCAGTTCTTC
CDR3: CASSAGQGAYEQFF

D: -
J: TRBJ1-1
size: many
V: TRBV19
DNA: TGTGCCAGTAGACCCGGGGGTCCTGAAGCTTTCTTT
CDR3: CASRPGGPEAFF

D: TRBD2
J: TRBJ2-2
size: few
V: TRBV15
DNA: TGTGCCACTAAAAAGGTTGGGCGGGGAGGGCCCGGGGAGCTGTTTTTT
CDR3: CATKKVGRGGPGELFF

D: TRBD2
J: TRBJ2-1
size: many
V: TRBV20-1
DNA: TGCAGTGCTAGGTCGGTCTTCCTTTTGACTAGCGGGAGTGTAAATGAGCAGTTCTTC
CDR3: CSARSVFLLTSGSVNEQFF

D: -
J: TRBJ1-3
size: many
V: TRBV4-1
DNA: TGCGCCAGCAGCCAAGACTCCGGATCTGGAAACACCATATATTTT
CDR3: CASSQDSGSGNTIYF

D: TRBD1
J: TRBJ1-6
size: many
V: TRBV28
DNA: TGTGCCAGCAGTTTGACAGGGGTCGCATCACCCCTCCACTTT
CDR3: CASSLTGVASPLHF

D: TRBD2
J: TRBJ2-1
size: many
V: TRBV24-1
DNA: TGTGCCACCAGAGCGGGAGATGACTACAATGAGCAGTTCTTC
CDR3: CATRAGDDYNEQFF

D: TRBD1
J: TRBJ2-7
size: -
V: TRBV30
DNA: TGTGCCTGGAGTGTAGGGACAGGAGACTACGAGCAGTACTTC
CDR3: CAWSVGTGDYEQYF